The next 4 T cell receptor beta chains were all read from a single sample in a study of shared clonotypes between healthy human individuals (TCRdb year 2020). The library was made by the immunoSEQ multiplex PCR assay. TCRdb obtained this table from immuneACCESS and retained in-frame rearrangements with V and J assigned. These tables miss some clones; where compared with another copy, unresolved V genes account for less than half of the shortfall, and the remainder is unexplained. The sample profile shows approximately 2.5 million clones; 90% to 95% of them were found once. The ten largest account for over 0.12% of the sample. Specimen: naive CD4+ T cells sorted from blood. This specimen's cell subset or site label, per the study, means: CD45RA+ positively selected. These receptors all stem from a man aged 18 to 35 in good health.

The CDR3 DNA reads as TGCGCCAGCAGCCCCGGGACTAACCAAGAGACCCAGTACTTC. Translating gives CASSPGTNQETQYF. The chain links TRBV4-1 to TRBJ2-5; 7 nucleotides agree with TRBD2. The germline gives CDR1 MGHRA, CDR2 YSYEKL. The CDR3 sequence is 14 residues long. J gave up 0 bases and V 4 bases, and 2 bases lay outside the gene matches.

The genes are TRBV28 and TRBJ1-1; D remains unclear. Trimming removed 5 bases from V and 1 base from J, with 8 bases in between. This CDR3 is 13 amino acids long. Germline CDR1 and CDR2: MDHEN and SYDVKM. As DNA, the CDR3 is TGTGCCAGCAGTCGAGTAGAGAACACTGAAGCTTTCTTT. Translated, it gives CASSRVENTEAFF.

This chain joins TRBV15 and TRBJ2-7, with 7 bases identical to TRBD1. The CDR3 has 14 residues. V shed 3 bases, J shed 1 base, and the junction held 3 bases outside the gene matches. Germline V gives CDR1 LNHNV, CDR2 YYDKDF (reference sequence). In DNA form, the CDR3 reads TGTGCCACCAGCAGCCGGGACAGTTCCTACGAGCAGTACTTC. It yields the protein CATSSRDSSYEQYF. The full variable domain, rest sourced from reference TRBV15 and TRBJ2-7, is DAMVIQNPRYQVTQFGKPVTLSCSQTLNHNVMYWYQQKSSQAPKLLFHYYDKDFNNEADTPDNFQSRRPNTSFCFLDIRSPGLGDTAMYLCATSSRDSSYEQYFGPGTRLTVT.

The gene calls are TRBV6-4 and TRBJ1-2; D is undetermined. V was pared by 2 bases and J by 4 bases, with 11 bases between. The germline V gene has CDR1 MRHNA and CDR2 SNTAGT. This CDR3 has 14 amino acids. The CDR3 DNA is TGTGCCAGCAGTGACAGGGCAATCATCTATGGCTACACCTTC. Translated, it gives CASSDRAIIYGYTF.